This T cell receptor (beta chain) was found in a study of response to subunit inactivated influenza vaccine. Germline CDR1 KGHSH, CDR2 LQKENI. The CDR3 extends over 17 amino acids. V gave up 5 bases and J gave up 4 bases; unmatched junction bases: 9. TCRdb recomputed calls from the RT-PCR reads with MiXCR, one row per CDR3 protein. The repertoire holds approximately 170,000 distinct CDR3 sequences, with roughly 12% as singletons. These data were also reused for a study on T cells expressing NK-cell markers. That paper adds: It was by 5'RACE template switching with UMIs that TCR beta cDNA was made. Several donors showed these clonotypes also leading the CD3+CD56-NKG2C+ fraction.

V and J are TRBV18 and TRBJ2-1; TRBD2 matches at 12 bases. The material sequenced was CD8+ T cells sorted from PBMCs, taken 11 to 12 days after vaccination. This TCR derives from a man in his fifties who received an inactivated influenza vaccine. The CDR3: CASSLTSGGIPYNEQFF. CDR3 nucleotides: TGTGCCAGCTCATTGACTAGCGGGGGAATTCCTTACAATGAGCAGTTCTTC.